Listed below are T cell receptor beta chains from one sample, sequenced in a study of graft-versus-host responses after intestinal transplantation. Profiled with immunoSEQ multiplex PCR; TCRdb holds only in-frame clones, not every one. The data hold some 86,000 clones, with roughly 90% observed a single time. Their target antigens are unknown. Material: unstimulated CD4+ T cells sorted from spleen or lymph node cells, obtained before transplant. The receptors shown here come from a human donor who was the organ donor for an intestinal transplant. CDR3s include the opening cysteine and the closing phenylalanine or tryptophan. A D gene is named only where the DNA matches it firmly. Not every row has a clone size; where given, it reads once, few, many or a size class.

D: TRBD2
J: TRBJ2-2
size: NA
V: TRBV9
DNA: TGTGCCAGCAGCGGTCTAGCGGGGGGGCAAGGCACCGGGGAGCTGTTTTTT
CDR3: CASSGLAGGQGTGELFF

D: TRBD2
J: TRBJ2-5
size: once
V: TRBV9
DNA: TGTGCCAGCTCCCACGGGCTAGCGGGGGGGCGTGAGACCCAGTACTTC
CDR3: CASSHGLAGGRETQYF

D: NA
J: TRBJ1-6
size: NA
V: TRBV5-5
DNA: TGTGCCAGCGTCCCAGGCTCACCCGGCTCCTATAATTCACCCCTCCACTTT
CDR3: CASVPGSPGSYNSPLHF

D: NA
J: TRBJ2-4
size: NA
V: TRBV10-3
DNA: TGTGCCACAGAGGACGCAGGAGGGGCCAAAAACATTCAGTACTTC
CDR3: CATEDAGGAKNIQYF

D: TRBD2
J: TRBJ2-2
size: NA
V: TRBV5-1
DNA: TGCGCCAGCCAGAAGACTAGCGGGGGGGCCGGGGAGCTGTTTTTT
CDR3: CASQKTSGGAGELFF

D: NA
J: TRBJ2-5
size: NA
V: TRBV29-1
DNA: TGCAGCGTTCGACAGGGGGCGCGGGGGGGGGAGACCCAGTACTTC
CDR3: CSVRQGARGGETQYF

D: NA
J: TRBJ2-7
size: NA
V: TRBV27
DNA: TGTGCCAGCAGATTTTTGCGGGGTGGCCTATACGAGCAGTACTTC
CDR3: CASRFLRGGLYEQYF

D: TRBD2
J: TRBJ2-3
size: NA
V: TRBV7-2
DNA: TGTGCCAGCAGCTTAGGGGCGGGAGGGGATACGCAGTATTTT
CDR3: CASSLGAGGDTQYF

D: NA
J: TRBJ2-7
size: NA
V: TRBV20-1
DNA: TGCAGTGCTAACGTTCTATCCGAGCAGTACTTC
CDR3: CSANVLSEQYF

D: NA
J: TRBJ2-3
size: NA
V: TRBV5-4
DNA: TGTGCCAGCAGCCCCCCTACGGGAGATACGCAGTATTTT
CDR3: CASSPPTGDTQYF

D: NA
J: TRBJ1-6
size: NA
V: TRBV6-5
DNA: TGTGCCAGCAGTTACCGTAATTCACCCCTCCACTTT
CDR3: CASSYRNSPLHF

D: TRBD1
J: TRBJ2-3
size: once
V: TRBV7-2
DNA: TGTGCCAGCAGCCCCCCGAACAGGGGAGTAACAGATACGCAGTATTTT
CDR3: CASSPPNRGVTDTQYF

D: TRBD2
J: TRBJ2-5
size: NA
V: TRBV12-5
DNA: TGTGCTAGTGGTAGAGACCTGGGCGGGAGCGAGACCCAGTACTTC
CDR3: CASGRDLGGSETQYF

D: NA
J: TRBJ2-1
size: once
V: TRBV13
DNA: TGTGCCAGCAATCGGCGGGGGCGGGACCTCCCCTACAATGAGCAGTTCTTC
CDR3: CASNRRGRDLPYNEQFF

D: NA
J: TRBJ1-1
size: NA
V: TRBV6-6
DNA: TGTGCCAGCAGTTACCCGACAGGGAACACTGAAGCTTTCTTT
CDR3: CASSYPTGNTEAFF

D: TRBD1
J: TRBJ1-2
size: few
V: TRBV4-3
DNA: TGCGCCAGCAGCCAGGGGACAGGGATGGACTATGGCTACACCTTC
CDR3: CASSQGTGMDYGYTF

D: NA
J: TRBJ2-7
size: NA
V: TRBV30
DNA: TGTGCCTCCGGACTGATCTACGAGCAGTACTTC
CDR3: CASGLIYEQYF

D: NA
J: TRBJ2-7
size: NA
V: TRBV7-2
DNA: TGTGCCAGCAGCAACGGCGGGTCCGAGCAGTACTTC
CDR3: CASSNGGSEQYF

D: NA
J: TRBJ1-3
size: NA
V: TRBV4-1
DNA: TGCGCCAGCAGCCCCAGGGGTCTCTCTGGAAACACCATATATTTT
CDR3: CASSPRGLSGNTIYF

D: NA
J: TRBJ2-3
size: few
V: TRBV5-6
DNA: TGTGCCAGCAGTTCCCGAGATACGCAGTATTTT
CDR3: CASSSRDTQYF

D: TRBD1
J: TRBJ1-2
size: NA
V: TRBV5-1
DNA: TGCGCCAGCAGCTCGACCGGACAGGAAAAGACGAATGGCTACACCTTC
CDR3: CASSSTGQEKTNGYTF

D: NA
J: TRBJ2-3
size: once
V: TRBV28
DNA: TGTGCCAGCAGTTCCTCGGGGGAATGGGTGCAGTATTTT
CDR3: CASSSSGEWVQYF

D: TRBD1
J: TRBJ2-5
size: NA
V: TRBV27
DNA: TGTGCCAGCAGTTTACCGGGACAGGGAGAGACCCAGTACTTC
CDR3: CASSLPGQGETQYF

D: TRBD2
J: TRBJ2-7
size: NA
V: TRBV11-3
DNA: TGTGCCAGCAGCCTCAGAGCGGGAGACGCCTACGAGCAGTACTTC
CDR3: CASSLRAGDAYEQYF

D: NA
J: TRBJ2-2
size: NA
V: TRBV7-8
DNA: TGTGCCAGCCCTCCGAAGTGGGGCCTGGGAACCGGGGAGCTGTTTTTT
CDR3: CASPPKWGLGTGELFF

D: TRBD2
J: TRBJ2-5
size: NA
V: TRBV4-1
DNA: TGCGCCAGCAGCCAAACGACTAGCGAGGAAGAGACCCAGTACTTC
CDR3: CASSQTTSEEETQYF

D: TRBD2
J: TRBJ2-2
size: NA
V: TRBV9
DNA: TGTGCCAGCAGCCCGCAAGCGGGGCGAGCCGGGGAGCTGTTTTTT
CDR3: CASSPQAGRAGELFF

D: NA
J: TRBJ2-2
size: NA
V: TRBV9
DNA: TGTGCCAGCAGCCCCAGCACCGGGGAGCTGTTTTTT
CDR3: CASSPSTGELFF

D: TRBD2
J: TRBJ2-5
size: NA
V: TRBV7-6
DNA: TGTGCCAGCAGCCTACTAGCGGGAGGAGAGACCCAGTACTTC
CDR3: CASSLLAGGETQYF

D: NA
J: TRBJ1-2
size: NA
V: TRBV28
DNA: TGTGCCAGCAGTCCCGGGCCAAGGGGCTATGGCTACACCTTC
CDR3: CASSPGPRGYGYTF

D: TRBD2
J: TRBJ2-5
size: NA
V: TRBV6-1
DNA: TGTGCCAGCACAGCGGGGGGCCAGGGGACCCAGTACTTC
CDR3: CASTAGGQGTQYF

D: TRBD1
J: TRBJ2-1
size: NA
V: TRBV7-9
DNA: TGTGCCAGCAGCTTCTTACTTTCGGGACAGGGGCTGTTCTTC
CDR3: CASSFLLSGQGLFF

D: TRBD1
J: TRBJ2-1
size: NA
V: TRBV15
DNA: TGTGCCACCAGCCGAGGAACAGGGGGCGGGTACAATGAGCAGTTCTTC
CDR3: CATSRGTGGGYNEQFF

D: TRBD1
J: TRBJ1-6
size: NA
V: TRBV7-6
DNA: TGTGCCAGCAGCGTGACAGGGCCCGGAACTCCCCTCCACTTT
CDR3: CASSVTGPGTPLHF

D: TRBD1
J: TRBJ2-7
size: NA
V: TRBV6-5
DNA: TGTGCCAGCAGTTACCACAGGGGCTACGAGCAGTACTTC
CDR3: CASSYHRGYEQYF

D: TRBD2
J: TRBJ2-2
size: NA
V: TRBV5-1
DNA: TGCGCCAGCAGCTACGGGACTAGCGAGGCCGGGGAGCTGTTTTTT
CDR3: CASSYGTSEAGELFF

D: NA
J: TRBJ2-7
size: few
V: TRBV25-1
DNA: TGTGCCAGCATGAAACAGAGCTCCTACGAGCAGTACTTC
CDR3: CASMKQSSYEQYF